This record looks at one T cell receptor beta chain sequence and its context. The antigen is undetermined. Some second doses came at about 4 weeks and others at about 12 weeks; these were pooled. Repertoires were generated with immunoSEQ multiplex PCR, while TCRdb's copy carries only in-frame clones and drops some. The sample carries about 110,000 clones, less than 95% recorded once. This CDR3 has 14 residues. Trimming removed 2 bases at V and 2 bases at J, with 10 bases between. Germline CDR1 reads MNHEY; CDR2 reads SMNVEV (reference sequence). The data stem from a study of T cell responses to AZD1222 COVID-19 vaccine. General study findings and limits: The sample set comprised mostly white British donors with more females, and clonal diversity was possibly underestimated.

The sample here was peripheral blood, taken 28 days after the second AZD1222 dose. The J gene is TRBJ2-7, the V gene TRBV27; possibly TRBD1 for D (6 bases). This TCR was sampled from an adult who received the AZD1222 COVID-19 vaccine. CDR3 region: CASSLLGATYEQYF. CDR3 nucleotides: TGTGCCAGCAGTTTACTGGGGGCCACCTACGAGCAGTACTTC.